One sample yielded the 3 T cell receptor beta chains listed below, sequenced in a study of T cells in Graves' hyperthyroidism and ophthalmopathy (dated by TCRdb to between 2018 and 2021). Library generation was performed with multiplex PCR. Instrument used: Illumina HiSeq 2000. Amplification of TCR beta CDR3 regions was carried out from RNA transcripts. A first-round RT-PCR of the TCR CDR3 used the HTBI primer set with the Qiagen OneStep RT-PCR kit. Through fastp at Q25 and MiXCR, TCRdb rebuilt clones from the public reads, retaining in-frame beta chains. Each record represents a unique CDR3 protein, reported with the most common genes and DNA among its rows. The sample records about 840,000 distinct CDR3 sequences, over 35% of which are singletons. Of the sample, approximately 8.7% is held by the ten largest clones. Sequences were obtained from blood. The receptors stem from a man younger than 30 with Graves' hyperthyroidism.

As concerns this clonotype: Possible read error: a much larger clone is one base away. CDR3 in amino acids: CASSLGLSKLFF. The CDR3 region has the DNA TGTGCCAGCAGCTTAGGGTTGAGTAAACTGTTTTTT. The chain is built from TRBV7-8 and TRBJ1-4; no reliable D call. Between the trimmed V and J ends, which lost 1 base and 11 bases, there was a span of 8 bases. The CDR3 is 12 amino acids. Germline V gene sequence: CDR1 SGHVS, CDR2 FQNEAQ.

V usage is TRBV2 and J usage is TRBJ1-1, with 9 bases identical to TRBD1. CDR1 is SNHLY, CDR2 FYNNEI, per germline. There are 14 residues in the CDR3. V dropped 10 bases and J dropped 11; count of bases not matched to a gene: 17. CDR3 in amino acids: CATLGGQGFVFAFF. The CDR3 coding sequence is TGTGCCACCTTAGGGGGACAGGGTTTCGTCTTTGCTTTCTTT.

This clonotype was seen at least ten times. The chain is built from TRBV2 and TRBJ1-3, with a possible D match to TRBD1 (5 bases). The germline V gene encodes CDR1 SNHLY and CDR2 FYNNEI. The CDR3 totals 13 residues. Trimming pared 8 bases from V and 7 bases from J, leaving 15 bases between. The DNA of the CDR3 is TGTGCCAGCGGGGGACTAGCGGACAACACCATATATTTT. As protein: CASGGLADNTIYF.